Listed below are T cell receptor beta chains from one sample, sequenced in a study of cytomegalovirus exposure and HLA in healthy donors. This table comes from immunoSEQ multiplex PCR, and its TCRdb copy is limited to in-frame clones, with some not included. Among about 110,000 clones, approximately 70% were seen once, and the ten largest hold approximately 5.4%. The material sequenced was PBMCs. The receptors were sampled from a woman in her 70s in good health and CMV-seropositive. Both conserved end residues are part of each CDR3. D genes are given only for firm matches. Only some rows state a clone size, as once, few, many or a class for expanded clones.

TRBV21-1	.	.	TRBJ2-3	TGTGCCAGCAGCAAGGGGGCGGGTTCGGATACGCAGTATTTT	CASSKGAGSDTQYF
TRBV6-1	.	.	TRBJ2-3	TGTGCCAGCAGCTCTTGGACAGCCACAGATACGCAGTATTTT	CASSSWTATDTQYF
TRBV5-1	.	.	TRBJ1-1	TGCGCCAGCAGCTTAGACAACATGAACACTGAAGCTTTCTTT	CASSLDNMNTEAFF
TRBV5-1	few	.	TRBJ1-2	TGCGCCAGCAGCTTGGCCGCAGATAACTATGGCTACACCTTC	CASSLAADNYGYTF
TRBV2	.	.	TRBJ1-6	TGTGCCAGCAGTGACGGCGGACTCTATAATTCCCCCCTCCACTTT	CASSDGGLYNSPLHF
TRBV10-1	.	TRBD2	TRBJ2-1	TGCGCCAGCAGTGAGGGAGCGGGGAACGTCATCCTAAATGAGCAGTTCTTC	CASSEGAGNVILNEQFF
TRBV5-1	few	TRBD1	TRBJ1-2	TGCGCCAGCAGCATTACAGGGGAGAGCTATGGCTACACCTTC	CASSITGESYGYTF
TRBV5-1	.	TRBD2	TRBJ2-1	TGCGCCAGCAGCCTTACTAGCGGGGCATACAATGAGCAGTTCTTC	CASSLTSGAYNEQFF
TRBV27	.	.	TRBJ1-1	TGTGCCAGCGGATTTGGGGGGATCGGGGGCACTGAAGCTTTCTTT	CASGFGGIGGTEAFF
TRBV7-9	.	TRBD1	TRBJ2-1	TGTGCCAGCAGCGTGTCAGGGGGAATGGTCAATGAGCAGTTCTTC	CASSVSGGMVNEQFF
TRBV5-1	.	.	TRBJ1-1	TGCGCCAGCAGGAACCACCGGGGAGGGGAGAACACTGAAGCTTTCTTT	CASRNHRGGENTEAFF
TRBV5-1	.	TRBD2	TRBJ2-7	TGCGCCAGCAGCCAAGGGACTACCTACGAGCAGTACTTC	CASSQGTTYEQYF
TRBV5-6	.	.	TRBJ2-7	TGTGCCAGCAGCTTGACAGGGTACGAGCAGTACTTC	CASSLTGYEQYF
TRBV12-5	.	.	TRBJ2-2	TGTGCTAGTGGTTTGGGGGAGCTCGGGGAGCTGTTTTTT	CASGLGELGELFF
TRBV30	.	TRBD1	TRBJ1-1	TGTGCCTGGAGTTTAGGGGGCAACGGTGAAGCTTTCTTT	CAWSLGGNGEAFF
TRBV2	.	TRBD1	TRBJ2-1	TGTGCCAGCAGTCTGACAGGGTTCCCCTACAATGAGCAGTTCTTC	CASSLTGFPYNEQFF
TRBV18	.	TRBD1	TRBJ2-7	TGTGCCAGCTCACTAGCTGGGACAGGGGGCAGCGAGCAGTACTTC	CASSLAGTGGSEQYF
TRBV9	.	.	TRBJ1-2	TGTGCCAGCAGCGGTCGGGGGGTTAACTATGGCTACACCTTC	CASSGRGVNYGYTF
TRBV29-1	.	.	TRBJ1-5	TGCAGCGTTGCTGGGCAGGGCCAACAGCCCCAGCATTTT	CSVAGQGQQPQHF
TRBV29-1	.	TRBD2	TRBJ2-1	TGCAGCGTTGATCTACTAGCGGGGAAAGAGAATGAGCAGTTCTTC	CSVDLLAGKENEQFF
TRBV6-5	.	.	TRBJ1-1	TGTGCCAGCAGTACAGGACAGTCCTTTGAAGCTTTCTTT	CASSTGQSFEAFF
TRBV7-9	.	.	TRBJ1-5	TGTGCCAGCAGCTTTACTGACAATCAGCCCCAGCATTTT	CASSFTDNQPQHF
TRBV11-2	.	.	TRBJ1-6	TGTGCCAGCAGCTTATTGGCAGTGAATTCACCCCTCCACTTT	CASSLLAVNSPLHF
TRBV4-1	.	TRBD2	TRBJ2-7	TGCGCCAGCAGCCAAGATTACAGCGGGGGTTTCGAGCAGTACTTC	CASSQDYSGGFEQYF
TRBV6-4	once	.	TRBJ1-5	TGTGCCAGCAGCGCTGGGGGGGGGCGCAATCAGCCCCAGCATTTT	CASSAGGGRNQPQHF
TRBV7-9	.	.	TRBJ2-1	TGTGCCAGCAGCTTCCTTGAGAGCTCCTACAATGAGCAGTTCTTC	CASSFLESSYNEQFF
TRBV30	.	.	TRBJ2-1	TGTGCCTGGAGTGAGTCAGACAGTTACAATGAGCAGTTCTTC	CAWSESDSYNEQFF
TRBV2	.	TRBD1	TRBJ2-3	TGTGCCAGCAGTGGAGGGACAGGGAACACAGATACGCAGTATTTT	CASSGGTGNTDTQYF
TRBV27	few	TRBD1	TRBJ1-5	TGTGCCAGCAGTTCGGCCGGGACAGGGTTGAAAACCCAGCATTTT	CASSSAGTGLKTQHF
TRBV30	.	.	TRBJ1-4	TGTGCCTGGAGTGCGGGAAGGGCTAATGAAAAACTGTTTTTT	CAWSAGRANEKLFF
TRBV30	.	.	TRBJ1-1	TGTGCCTGGTCCCAACAGGGCCGAGAGGCTTTCTTT	CAWSQQGREAFF
TRBV29-1	.	TRBD1	TRBJ2-1	TGCAGCGGGGGATACTTGACAGGGGATGGTGAGCAGTTCTTC	CSGGYLTGDGEQFF
TRBV30	once	.	TRBJ1-4	TGTGCCTGGAGTGTAACACAGCTCGAAAAACTGTTTTTT	CAWSVTQLEKLFF
TRBV5-4	few	TRBD2	TRBJ2-3	TGTGCCAGCAGCCCGGGAGGTCTAGCGGGCCAGGGCACAGATACGCAGTATTTT	CASSPGGLAGQGTDTQYF
TRBV11-2	.	.	TRBJ1-5	TGTGCCAGCAGCTTAGGGGCAAATCAGCCCCAGCATTTT	CASSLGANQPQHF
TRBV29-1	few	.	TRBJ2-3	TGCAGCGTTGATGCGGATACGCAGTATTTT	CSVDADTQYF